The 21 T cell receptor beta chains presented below share a single source sample, sequenced in a study of PD-L1 blockade in urothelial cancer. Method: immunoSEQ multiplex PCR; TCRdb's copy keeps in-frame clones and lacks some. The sample consists of 75,000 to 90,000 clones, about 81% of them appearing once. This sample comprised PBMCs, obtained around atezolizumab (anti-PD-L1) treatment. The receptors come from a man aged 65 to 85 with urothelial cancer.

The genes are TRBV21-1 and TRBJ2-3; TRBD2, the table's D call, lacks a check against the DNA. TRBV21-1 is a pseudogene segment. This CDR3 has 17 amino acids. In DNA, the CDR3 is TGTGCCAGCAGTACAACTAGCGGGAAGATTAGCACAGATACGCAGTATTTT. Protein product: CASSTTSGKISTDTQYF.

V usage is TRBV5-8 and J usage is TRBJ2-5; D is unclear. The CDR3 is made up of 10 amino acids. The V end was cut by 4 bases, the J end by 8 bases, with 6 bases between. Per the germline V gene, CDR1 is SGHTS and CDR2 is YDEGEE. Written as DNA, the CDR3 is TGTGCCAGCAGCGCGACTACCCAGTACTTC. Protein sequence: CASSATTQYF. The full variable domain, in which reference TRBV5-8 and TRBJ2-5 provide the parts outside the CDR3, is EAGVTQSPTHLIKTRGQQATLRCSPISGHTSVYWYQQALGLGLQFLLWYDEGEERNRGNFPPRFSGRQFPNYSSELNVNALELEDSALYLCASSATTQYFGPGTRLLVL.

The chain uses TRBV7-2 and TRBJ2-7; possible D gene TRBD1, 8 bases. V lost 5 bases, J lost 7 bases, and 15 bases lay in between. Germline V gene data show CDR1 as SGHTA and CDR2 as FQGNSA. The CDR3 sequence is 13 residues long. The CDR3 DNA is TGTGCCAGCAGCACCGACAGGGGAGGGGAGCAGTACTTC. Translation: CASSTDRGGEQYF.

The J gene is TRBJ1-1, the V gene TRBV5-6, with D perhaps TRBD1 (5 bases). CDR1 and CDR2 (germline): SGHDT, YYEEEE. This CDR3 region has 15 residues. Trimming took 6 bases from V and 1 from J, leaving 16 bases between them. The DNA of the CDR3 is TGTGCCAGCATTATTACCCCAACAGGGAACACTGAAGCTTTCTTT. This translates into CASIITPTGNTEAFF.

This rearrangement joins TRBV4-3 to TRBJ1-4, with 7 bases identical to TRBD1. The CDR3 has 16 residues. Germline CDR1 and CDR2: LGHNA and YSLEER. The ends lost 1 base at V and 7 bases at J; junction bases unmatched: 9. CDR3 region: CASSQGRQGGGEKLFF. The DNA for the CDR3 is TGCGCCAGCAGCCAAGGTAGACAGGGAGGCGGTGAAAAACTGTTTTTT.

This chain joins TRBV7-3 and TRBJ1-5; TRBD1 matches at 8 bases. The J segment lost 2 bases and the V segment lost 0 bases, leaving 6 bases of the junction unmatched. This CDR3 comprises 17 residues. CDR1 is SGHTA, CDR2 FQGTGA, per germline. Here the CDR3 DNA reads TGTGCCAGCAGCTTAACATTCCCGGGACAGGGCAATCAGCCCCAGCATTTT. It translates to CASSLTFPGQGNQPQHF.

The J gene is TRBJ2-3, the V gene TRBV9; the D is unclear. The CDR3 loop spans 16 amino acids. Looked up from germline, CDR1 is SGDLS and CDR2 is YYNGEE. V was clipped by 0 bases and J by 5 bases, with 16 bases between them. CDR3 nucleotide sequence: TGTGCCAGCAGCGTAGCCCCCGCCAGTGGCTTAGATACGCAGTATTTT. It codes for CASSVAPASGLDTQYF.

V gene TRBV6-6 combines with J gene TRBJ1-4, with TRBD1 matching 9 bases. The CDR3 spans 14 residues. V trimming: 6 bases; J trimming: 7 bases; junction bases outside the gene matches: 6. Looked up from germline, CDR1 is MNHNY and CDR2 is SVGAGI (reference sequence). CDR3 DNA sequence: TGTGCCAGCAGGCCGGGACAGGGTACTGAAAAACTGTTTTTT. It specifies CASRPGQGTEKLFF.

The chain uses TRBV19 and TRBJ2-7; the D gene is possibly TRBD2 (6 bases). The V and J ends lost 4 bases and 2 bases respectively, with 12 bases between them. The CDR3 has 14 residues. Germline lookup yields CDR1 LNHDA and CDR2 SQIVND (reference sequence). The CDR3 coding sequence is TGTGCCAGTAGTAGGTCGGGACTGGCCTACGAGCAGTACTTC. Amino acids: CASSRSGLAYEQYF.

The genes are TRBV2 and TRBJ1-2; D gene unclear. V lost 2 bases and J lost 5, with 9 bases in between. CDR1 is SNHLY and CDR2 is FYNNEI in the germline V gene. The CDR3 loop spans 13 amino acids. The CDR3: CASSETAEYGYTF. CDR3 DNA sequence: TGTGCCAGCAGTGAAACAGCTGAGTATGGCTACACCTTC.

The chain employs TRBV11-3 and TRBJ2-3; 14 bases fit TRBD2. Unmatched junction bases numbered 0, after V lost 3 bases and J lost 1 base. CDR1 is SGHNT, CDR2 YENEEA, per germline. The CDR3 loop spans 16 amino acids. The CDR3, as DNA: TGTGCCAGCAGCTTGGGACTAGCGGGAGGCACAGATACGCAGTATTTT. This encodes CASSLGLAGGTDTQYF.

The rearrangement uses TRBV5-4 and TRBJ2-1, with 9 positions matching TRBD2. In germline, CDR1 is SGHNT, CDR2 YYREEE (reference sequence). This CDR3 has 16 amino acids. V shed 0 bases and J 8 bases; nucleotides not matched to a gene: 9. Written as DNA, the CDR3 is TGTGCCAGCAGCTTGGGAGGCGCGGGGGGGGAGCATGAGCAGTTCTTC. Protein sequence: CASSLGGAGGEHEQFF. Using reference TRBV5-4 and TRBJ2-1 for the parts outside the CDR3, the full variable domain is ETGVTQSPTHLIKTRGQQVTLRCSSQSGHNTVSWYQQALGQGPQFIFQYYREEENGRGNFPPRFSGLQFPNYSSELNVNALELDDSALYLCASSLGGAGGEHEQFFGPGTRLTVL.

The rearrangement links TRBV5-1 to TRBJ2-1; TRBD2 matches at 7 bases. The CDR3 runs 15 residues. The V segment lost 6 bases and the J segment 7 bases; nucleotides outside the gene matches: 13. Germline loops: CDR1 SGHRS, CDR2 YFSETQ. CDR3 loop: CASTPAGTNPNEQFF. For the CDR3, the DNA is TGCGCCAGCACCCCCGCCGGGACTAATCCAAATGAGCAGTTCTTC.

This clone was observed once. The rearrangement links TRBV11-2 to TRBJ1-3; 8 nucleotides match TRBD1. This CDR3 has 14 residues. CDR1 and CDR2 from the germline V gene are SGHAT and FQNNGV. Unmatched junction bases numbered 4, after V lost 5 bases and J lost 4 bases. The CDR3 loop is CASSPDRVGNTIYF. The CDR3 coding sequence is TGTGCCAGCAGCCCGGACAGGGTAGGAAACACCATATATTTT.

The chain links TRBV7-8 to TRBJ2-5, with TRBD2 matching over 8 bases. Trimming cost V 6 bases and J 9 bases; bases outside gene matches: 18. The CDR3 length is 16 residues. Germline V gene data show CDR1 as SGHVS and CDR2 as FQNEAQ. The CDR3, as DNA: TGTGCCAGCAGGGCAGGGAGTAGCGGGGCGCCCAGGGCCCAGTACTTC. It specifies CASRAGSSGAPRAQYF. Complete variable domain (other parts from reference TRBV7-8 and TRBJ2-5): GAGVSQSPRYKVAKRGQDVALRCDPISGHVSLFWYQQALGQGPEFLTYFQNEAQLDKSGLPSDRFFAERPEGSVSTLKIQRTQQEDSAVYLCASRAGSSGAPRAQYFGPGTRLLVL.

This clone was seen a few times. The gene calls are TRBV4-2 and TRBJ1-6, with 8 bases fitting TRBD1. The CDR3 loop spans 16 amino acids. The J segment lost 7 bases and the V segment lost 4 bases, leaving 9 bases of the junction unmatched. Germline V gene lookup returns CDR1 LGHNA and CDR2 YNFKEQ. The CDR3: CASSRQGAGNNSPLHF. DNA of the CDR3: TGTGCCAGCAGCCGCCAGGGGGCAGGGAACAATTCACCCCTCCACTTT.

The CDR3 here is CASSEKAGGSYEQYF. CDR3 nucleotides: TGTGCCAGCAGCGAGAAGGCCGGGGGGTCCTACGAGCAGTACTTC. The J gene is TRBJ2-7, the V gene TRBV7-9, with TRBD2 matching over 7 bases. This CDR3 comprises 15 residues. The germline V gene has CDR1 SEHNR and CDR2 FQNEAQ (reference sequence). J lost 1 base, V lost 5 bases, and 8 bases had no gene match.

CDR3 DNA sequence: TGTGCCTGTTGGGGGTCTAGCGGGAAACATGAGCAGTTCTTC. It codes for CACWGSSGKHEQFF. The chain is built from TRBV30 and TRBJ2-1; TRBD2 aligns across 9 bases. Germline CDR1 reads GTSNPN; CDR2 reads SVGIG (reference sequence). V trimming: 6 bases; J trimming: 8 bases; junction bases outside the gene matches: 11. The CDR3 is 14 amino acids.

With regard to this clone: A read error may produce the germline difference seen at one junction end. CDR3 amino acids: CASSYNPGSSFGYTF. The CDR3 bases are TGTGCCAGTAGTTATAACCCAGGTTCCAGTTTCGGCTACACCTTC. V and J are TRBV6-5 and TRBJ1-2; D is ambiguous. Germline CDR1 and CDR2: MNHEY and SVGAGI. This CDR3 has 15 amino acids.

The chain combines TRBV6-6 with TRBJ1-5, with TRBD1 as a possible D gene (6 bases). CDR1 is MNHNY and CDR2 is SVGAGI in the germline V gene (reference sequence). This CDR3 comprises 15 residues. The V gene lost 6 bases and the J gene lost 0 bases, with 12 bases spanning the gap. The CDR3 DNA follows: TGTGCCAGCAGCGCAGGGGTTGATAGCAATCAGCCCCAGCATTTT. Its protein product is CASSAGVDSNQPQHF.

The V and J genes are TRBV9 and TRBJ2-7; D is undetermined. Germline V gene lookup returns CDR1 SGDLS and CDR2 YYNGEE. V was trimmed by 0 bases and J by 2 bases, leaving 9 bases between them. The CDR3 is 14 residues long. The chain's CDR3 is CASSVGAETYEQYF. The CDR3 region has the DNA TGTGCCAGCAGCGTAGGGGCCGAGACCTACGAGCAGTACTTC.